This TCR beta chain was obtained from a study of blood T cell repertoires in COVID-19. In the original processing: Researchers report that nucleated cell counts were estimated from reference gene primer amplification. TCRdb keeps only in-frame clones here, not all; method: immunoSEQ multiplex PCR. V and J calls and clone size are those listed in that table; D and trimming were worked out from the DNA. The sample has 180,000 or so clones, around 80% seen once. All recovered Cohort 3 donors got two negative PCRs, got clearance, or saw symptom resolution. Unmatched junction bases numbered 7, after V lost 9 bases and J lost 3 bases. This CDR3 comprises 13 residues. Germline-derived CDR1 and CDR2 are ENHRY and SYGVKD.

The genes are TRBV10-3 and TRBJ2-7; the match to TRBD1 covers 8 bases. The receptor was derived from a woman between 55 and 75 years old who had recovered from COVID-19. The sequencing sample was made of PBMCs or T cells enriched from blood (not recorded which). In DNA form, the CDR3 reads TGTGCCATTAAGGGACAGGCCGACTACGAGCAGTACTTC. It translates to CAIKGQADYEQYF.